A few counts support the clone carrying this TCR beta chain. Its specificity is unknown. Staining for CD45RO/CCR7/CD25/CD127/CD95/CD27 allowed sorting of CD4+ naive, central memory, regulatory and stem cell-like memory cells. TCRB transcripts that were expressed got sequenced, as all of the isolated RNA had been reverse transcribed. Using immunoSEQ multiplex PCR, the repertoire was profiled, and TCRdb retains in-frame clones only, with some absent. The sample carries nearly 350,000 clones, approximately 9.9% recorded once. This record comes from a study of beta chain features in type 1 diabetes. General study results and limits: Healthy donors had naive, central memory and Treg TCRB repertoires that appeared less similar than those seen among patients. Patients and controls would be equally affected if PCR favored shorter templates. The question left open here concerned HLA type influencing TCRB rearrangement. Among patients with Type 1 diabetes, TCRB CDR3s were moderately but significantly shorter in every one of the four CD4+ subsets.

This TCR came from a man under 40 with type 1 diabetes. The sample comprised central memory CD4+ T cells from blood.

The CDR3 region is CASSPFLVGTSGQETQYF. CDR3 nucleotides: TGTGCCAGCTCACCATTCCTAGTTGGCACGTCAGGGCAAGAGACCCAGTACTTC. V is TRBV18 and J is TRBJ2-5; maybe TRBD1 (5 bases). V dropped 2 bases and J dropped 2 bases, with 21 bases sitting between them. CDR3 size: 18 residues. Germline CDR1 reads KGHSH; CDR2 reads LQKENI.